This TCR beta chain originates from a study of T cell changes during pregnancy in multiple sclerosis. This CDR3 has 18 amino acids. Method: immunoSEQ multiplex PCR; TCRdb's copy keeps in-frame clones and lacks some. The sample lists tens of thousands of clones, roughly nine tenths occurring once. This clone was observed once. This receptor was obtained from a female donor with multiple sclerosis, enrolled in a pregnancy study. The V and J genes are TRBV21-1 and TRBJ1-2. TRBV21-1 is a pseudogene segment. The sample consisted of peripheral blood, taken before pregnancy. This CDR3 is CASSKCWGTGGFGYGYTF. Here the CDR3 DNA reads TGTGCCAGCAGCAAGTGTTGGGGGACGGGAGGATTTGGCTATGGCTACACCTTC.